Shown below are 11 T cell receptor beta chains from a single sample sequenced in a study of control samples from healthy donors and cancer patients (dated by TCRdb to 2020 to 2021). The protocol used for the library was the immunoSEQ multiplex PCR assay. As stored in TCRdb, this immuneACCESS dataset retains in-frame rearrangements with V and J assigned. A fraction of the clones does not appear; measured against another copy, unresolved V genes explain less than half of the discrepancy, and the remainder lacks a known reason. This sample has about 97,000 clones in its table, and about 89% of those were observed once. The biggest ten clones account for about 8% of the sample. Material for sequencing was blood. The receptors here all came from a man younger than 45 in good health.

Turning to this clone: Sequence at one end of the junction differs from germline and may be a read error. This chain uses TRBV20-1 with TRBJ1-1; TRBD1 is a possible D gene (5 bases). This CDR3 region has 10 residues. Germline V gene sequence: CDR1 DFQATT, CDR2 SNEGSKA (reference sequence). The CDR3 nucleotides are TGCAGTGTCATAGAGGGGCCTCCGGCTTTT. As protein: CSVIEGPPAF.

The chain uses TRBV6-5 and TRBJ2-7; TRBD1 agrees at 8 bases. CDR3 length: 15 amino acids. Germline V gene sequence: CDR1 MNHEY, CDR2 SVGAGI. Trimming at V came to 4 bases and at J to 2 bases, leaving 7 bases not matched to a gene. CDR3 in DNA: TGTGCCAGCAGTTCCTCCTGGACAGGGACCTACGAGCAGTACGTC. It yields the protein CASSSSWTGTYEQYV.

V usage is TRBV7-6 and J usage is TRBJ2-7, with a weak D call TRBD2 (6 bases). CDR1 is SGHVS, CDR2 FNYEAQ, per germline. The V and J ends lost 5 bases and 7 bases respectively, with 24 bases between them. This CDR3 comprises 16 residues. The DNA of the CDR3 is TGTGCCAGCAGCCAGGCGGGGTTGGAGGGTAGTAGGGAGCAGTACTTC. It specifies CASSQAGLEGSREQYF.

The rearrangement uses TRBV6-1 and TRBJ2-5, with 7 bases identical to TRBD1. This CDR3 has 16 residues. The V gene end was trimmed by 2 bases and the J gene end by 9 bases; junction bases not matched to a gene: 15. Germline V gives CDR1 MNHNS, CDR2 SASEGT. The CDR3 nucleotides are TGTGCCAGCAGTGAAATAAACAGGAGGTCCCAGGGGGCCCAGTACTTC. Amino acids: CASSEINRRSQGAQYF.

The chain joins TRBV25-1 to TRBJ1-1; D is perhaps TRBD1 (5 bases). This CDR3 spans 14 amino acids. Germline CDR1 reads MGHDK; CDR2 reads SYGVNS. V dropped 0 bases and J dropped 6 bases, with 11 bases sitting between them. CDR3 DNA: TGTGCCAGCAGTGAATATAGGGGTATCGCTGAAGCTTTCTTT. The encoded protein is CASSEYRGIAEAFF.

The gene calls are TRBV27 and TRBJ2-2; no firm D call. V lost 7 bases, J lost 4 bases, and 13 bases lay in between. This CDR3 has 14 amino acids. Looked up from germline, CDR1 is MNHEY and CDR2 is SMNVEV (reference sequence). CDR3 in amino acids: CASTMVPPTGELFF. CDR3 coding DNA: TGTGCCAGCACAATGGTGCCTCCCACCGGGGAGCTGTTTTTT.

The rearrangement joins TRBV3-1 (or the pseudogene TRBV3-2) to TRBJ1-2; possibly TRBD1 for D (5 bases). Germline values: CDR1 LGHDT, CDR2 YNNKEL (reference sequence). V lost 4 bases, J lost 8 bases, and 17 bases lay in between. The CDR3 spans 14 residues. The CDR3 nucleotides read TGTGCCAGCAGCCCGGATCGGGGGATCGGGGGCTACACCTTC. It yields the protein CASSPDRGIGGYTF.

CDR3 nucleotides: TGTGCCAGCAGCCGCCCTGAGGGGCAGGGTCAGCCCCAGCATTTT. This gives the protein CASSRPEGQGQPQHF. V is TRBV28 and J is TRBJ1-5, with D tentatively TRBD1 (5 bases). Germline V gene lookup returns CDR1 MDHEN and CDR2 SYDVKM. V lost 6 bases and J lost 6, with 18 bases in between. This CDR3 comprises 15 residues.

The chain uses TRBV27 and TRBJ1-4, with unresolved D. The CDR3 totals 14 residues. The germline V gene encodes CDR1 MNHEY and CDR2 SMNVEV (reference sequence). Trimming left V 3 bases short and J 3 bases short, with 8 bases between. The CDR3 nucleotides are TGTGCCAGCAGTTTCGGGAAGTCTAATGAAAAACTGTTTTTT. Residues: CASSFGKSNEKLFF.

This chain connects TRBV7-9 to TRBJ2-7; 8 positions match TRBD1. V was pared by 1 base and J by 4 bases, with 6 bases of the junction left unmatched. The CDR3 is 15 residues long. CDR1 and CDR2 (germline): SEHNR, FQNEAQ (reference sequence). CDR3 residues: CASSLDVRTGYEQYF. In DNA form, the CDR3 reads TGTGCCAGCAGCTTAGACGTCCGGACAGGGTACGAGCAGTACTTC.

The chain is built from TRBV27 and TRBJ1-5, with TRBD1 identical over 9 bases. CDR1 MNHEY and CDR2 SMNVEV come from the germline V gene (reference sequence). With V trimmed by 2 bases and J by 6 bases, 8 bases remained unmatched. The CDR3 consists of 16 residues. This CDR3 reads CASSLNGGQGSQPQHF. CDR3 DNA sequence: TGTGCCAGCAGTTTAAACGGAGGACAGGGGAGTCAGCCCCAGCATTTT.